This T cell receptor (beta chain) was observed in a study of T cells after yellow fever vaccination. Study-level results: Overlap between CD4 and CD8 compartments was detected for a small share of clonotypes. The presence of abundant clonotypes contaminating from the bulk population was possible in FACS-sorted repertoires. Boosting was followed by the reappearance of most primary-vaccination clones (just under 98% CD4, about 90% CD8).

The length of the CDR3 is 14 residues. The ends were cut back, 1 base at V and 4 bases at J, with 11 bases in the middle. Germline V lookup: CDR1 SGHDT, CDR2 YYEEEE. Universal primer sites and UMIs were introduced during 5'RACE template-switching synthesis of TCR cDNA. MiXCR, run by TCRdb on the 5' RACE reads, gives a single entry per CDR3 protein. Counted here are 300,000 to 350,000 distinct CDR3 sequences, about 4% occurring once; the ten biggest clones make up approximately 24%. On this clonotype: Antigen unknown.

The receptor's source is a young man who received the YFV17D yellow fever vaccine. The rearrangement uses TRBV5-6 and TRBJ1-2, with D unclear. The specimen was PBMCs, collected 5 days after the yellow fever booster vaccination. CDR3 sequence: CASSLPGGSYGYTF. CDR3 bases: TGTGCCAGCAGCTTGCCAGGCGGCTCCTATGGCTACACCTTC.